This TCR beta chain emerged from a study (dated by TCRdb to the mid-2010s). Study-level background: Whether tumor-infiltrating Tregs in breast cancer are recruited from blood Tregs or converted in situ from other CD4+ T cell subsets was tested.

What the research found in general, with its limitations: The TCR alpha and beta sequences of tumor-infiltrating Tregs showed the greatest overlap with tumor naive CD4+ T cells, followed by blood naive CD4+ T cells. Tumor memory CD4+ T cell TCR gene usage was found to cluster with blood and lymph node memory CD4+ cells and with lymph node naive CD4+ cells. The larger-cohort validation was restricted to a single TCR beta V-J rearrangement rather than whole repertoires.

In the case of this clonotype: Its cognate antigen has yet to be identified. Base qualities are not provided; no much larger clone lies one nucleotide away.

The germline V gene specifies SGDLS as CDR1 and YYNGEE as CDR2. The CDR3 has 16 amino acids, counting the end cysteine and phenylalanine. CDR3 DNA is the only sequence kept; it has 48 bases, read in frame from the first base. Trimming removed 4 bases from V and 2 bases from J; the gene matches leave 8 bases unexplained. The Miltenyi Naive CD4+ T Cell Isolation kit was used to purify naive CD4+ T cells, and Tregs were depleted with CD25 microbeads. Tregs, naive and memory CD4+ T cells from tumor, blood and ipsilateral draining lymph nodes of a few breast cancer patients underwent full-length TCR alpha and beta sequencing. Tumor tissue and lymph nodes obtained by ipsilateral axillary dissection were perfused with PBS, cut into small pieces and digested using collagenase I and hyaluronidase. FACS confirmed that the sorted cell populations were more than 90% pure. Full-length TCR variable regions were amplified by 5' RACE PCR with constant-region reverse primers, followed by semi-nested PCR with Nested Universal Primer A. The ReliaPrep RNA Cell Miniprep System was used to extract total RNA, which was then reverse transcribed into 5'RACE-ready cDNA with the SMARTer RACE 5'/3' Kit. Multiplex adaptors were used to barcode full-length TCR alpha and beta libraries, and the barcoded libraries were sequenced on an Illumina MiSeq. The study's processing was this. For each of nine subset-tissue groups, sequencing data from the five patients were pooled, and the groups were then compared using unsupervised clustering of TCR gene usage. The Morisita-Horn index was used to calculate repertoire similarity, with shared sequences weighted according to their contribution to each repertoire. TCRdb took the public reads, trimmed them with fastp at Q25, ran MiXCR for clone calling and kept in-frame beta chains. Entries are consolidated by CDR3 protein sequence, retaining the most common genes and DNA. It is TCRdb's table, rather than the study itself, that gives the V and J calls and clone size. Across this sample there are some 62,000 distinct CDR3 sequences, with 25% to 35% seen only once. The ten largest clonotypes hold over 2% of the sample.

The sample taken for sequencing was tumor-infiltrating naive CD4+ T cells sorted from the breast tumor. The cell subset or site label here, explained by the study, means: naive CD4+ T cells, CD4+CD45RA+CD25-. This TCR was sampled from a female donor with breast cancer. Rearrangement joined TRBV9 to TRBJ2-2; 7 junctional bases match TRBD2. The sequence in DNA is TGTGCCAGCAGCCCCCAAACGGGGGGTAACACCGGGGAGCTGTTTTTT. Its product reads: CASSPQTGGNTGELFF.